This TCR beta chain emerged from a study of cytomegalovirus exposure and HLA in healthy donors. Across the whole study: Early released data had about 80 million unique TCRs, all coming from HLA-typed donors.

A few counts support this clone. The antigen is not known. Findings of the study overall: Per published accounts, TCR beta sequences correctly predicted the HLA-A and HLA-B alleles of most subjects.

V trimming: 7 bases; J trimming: 2 bases; junction bases outside the gene matches: 5. Germline V gene lookup returns CDR1 MNHEY and CDR2 SVGAGI. This CDR3 contains 13 residues. The PCR employed 60 Vbeta primers together with 13 Jbeta primers. As originally analysed: Later work found approximately 87 million unique TCR beta chains, with about 10 million shared. The repertoire was sequenced with immunoSEQ multiplex PCR; TCRdb's copy has only in-frame clones and lacks some. Clone size and V and J calls were adopted from that table, with D and trimming inferred from the DNA. The sample carries about 160,000 clones, around three quarters recorded once.

V and J are TRBV6-5 and TRBJ2-7; TRBD1 matches 7 bases. Sequencing used PBMCs. The TCR sequence derives from a man aged 40-50 years in good health and CMV-seropositive. This CDR3 reads CASTSGTAYEQYF. The CDR3, as DNA: TGTGCCAGCACCTCCGGGACAGCCTACGAGCAGTACTTC.